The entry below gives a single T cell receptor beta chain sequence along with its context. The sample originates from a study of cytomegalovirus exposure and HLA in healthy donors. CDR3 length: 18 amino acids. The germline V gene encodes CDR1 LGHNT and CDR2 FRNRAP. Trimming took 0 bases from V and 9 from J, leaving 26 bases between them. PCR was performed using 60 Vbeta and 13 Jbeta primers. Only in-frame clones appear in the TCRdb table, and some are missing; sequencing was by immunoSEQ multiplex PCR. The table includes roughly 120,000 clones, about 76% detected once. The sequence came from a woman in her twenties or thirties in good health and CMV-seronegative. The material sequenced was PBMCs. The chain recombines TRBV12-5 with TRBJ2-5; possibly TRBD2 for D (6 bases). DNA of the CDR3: TGTGCTAGTGGTTTGGTAACGGAATTGGCGGGAACGTGGACGGCCCAGTACTTC. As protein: CASGLVTELAGTWTAQYF.